What follows describes a single T cell receptor beta chain. TCRbeta library preparation incorporated unique molecular identifiers. MiXCR was run by TCRdb on the PCR reads, yielding one entry per CDR3 protein. The sample shows 190,000 or so distinct CDR3 sequences, roughly 15% of them seen only once. This specimen belongs to a study of T-cell reconstitution after alpha-beta-depleted transplantation in children. This CDR3 has 16 residues. V dropped 1 base and J dropped 6; count of bases not matched to a gene: 9. The J gene is TRBJ2-7, the V gene TRBV12-3 or TRBV12-4; 10 bases map to TRBD1. The receptor was isolated from a human donor who donated a stem cell graft to a child with acute lymphoblastic leukemia. This sample comprised PBMCs from the stem cell graft donor, obtained from the stem cell graft. The CDR3 is CASSLGGQGVSTEQYF. The CDR3 DNA is TGTGCCAGCAGTTTAGGCGGACAGGGGGTATCGACCGAGCAGTACTTC.